The text below deals with one T cell receptor beta chain. Its antigen is not identified. This sample is part of a study of graft-versus-host responses after intestinal transplantation. Regarding the study as a whole: Ileal or blood samples showed some GvH clones first, and such clones were also found in recipient marrow.

CDR1 and CDR2 (germline): SGHTA, FQGNSA. This CDR3 spans 15 amino acids. V shed 0 bases and J 2 bases; nucleotides not matched to a gene: 2. Some clones are missing from TCRdb's copy, which holds only in-frame ones; the method was immunoSEQ multiplex PCR. The sample records just under 20,000 clones, roughly three quarters being singletons. Researchers processed graft tissue to release intraepithelial and lamina propria lymphocytes. This clonotype originated in a human patient who received an intestinal transplant, so some T cells may come from the graft donor. Source: ileum tissue, taken approximately 3 weeks after intestinal transplant. The gene calls are TRBV7-2 and TRBJ2-7; 9 bases are a match to TRBD2. The CDR3 reads CASSLARTSAYEQYF. The CDR3 coding sequence is TGTGCCAGCAGCTTAGCGCGGACTAGCGCCTACGAGCAGTACTTC. The variable domain in full, with the rest retrieved from reference TRBV7-2 and TRBJ2-7, is GAGVSQSPSNKVTEKGKDVELRCDPISGHTALYWYRQSLGQGLEFLIYFQGNSAPDKSGLPSDRFSAERTGGSVSTLTIQRTQQEDSAVYLCASSLARTSAYEQYFGPGTRLTVT.